This is a list of T cell receptor beta chains from one sample in a study of blood T cell repertoires in COVID-19. The method was immunoSEQ multiplex PCR; TCRdb's version includes in-frame clones alone and lacks a portion of them. The data show roughly 250,000 clones, over 80% seen once. The sequenced sample was PBMCs or T cells enriched from blood (not recorded which). These receptors all stem from a woman under 30 who had recovered from COVID-19. The CDR3 runs from the conserved cysteine through the conserved F or W. Fields, in order: D gene, V gene, J gene, CDR3 length, clone size, CDR3 protein, CDR3 DNA. D genes are given only for firm matches. For some rows the clone size is stated as once, few or many, or as a class when expanded; others skip it.

>-|TRBV10-2|TRBJ1-3|10|-
CASGGNTIYF
TGCGCCAGCGGAGGGAACACCATATATTTT
>-|TRBV7-9|TRBJ2-3|13|-
CASSFHRDAELNF
TGTGCCAGCAGCTTCCACCGGGATGCCGAGTTGAATTTT
>TRBD1|TRBV28|TRBJ1-5|15|-
CASNEQGAGSQPQHF
TGTGCCAGCAACGAACAGGGGGCGGGTAGTCAGCCCCAGCATTTT
>TRBD1|TRBV12-3/TRBV12-4|TRBJ1-2|12|few
CASSPRGLGYTF
TGTGCCAGCAGTCCCAGGGGGCTTGGCTACACCTTC
>TRBD1|TRBV7-9|TRBJ1-5|16|-
CASSLNPDRAFQPQHF
TGTGCCAGCAGCTTAAATCCGGACAGGGCGTTTCAGCCCCAGCATTTT
>-|TRBV28|TRBJ2-5|14|-
CASLDSVERETQYF
TGTGCCAGCCTAGATTCGGTAGAGAGAGAGACCCAGTACTTC
>-|TRBV19|TRBJ1-2|13|-
CASSIRGNYGYTF
TGTGCCAGTAGTATACGGGGGAACTATGGCTACACCTTC
>TRBD1|TRBV6-5|TRBJ2-1|13|-
CATPGQGYNEQFF
TGTGCCACGCCGGGACAGGGCTACAATGAGCAGTTCTTC
>-|TRBV5-1|TRBJ1-2|13|-
CASSGTLSYGYTF
TGCGCCAGCAGCGGGACATTAAGCTATGGCTACACCTTC
>-|TRBV13|TRBJ1-4|16|-
CASSHRPDIRDEKLFF
TGTGCCAGCAGTCACCGGCCTGACATCAGGGATGAAAAACTGTTTTTT
>TRBD2|TRBV3-1/TRBV3-2|TRBJ2-5|16|-
CASSPTRGGGLETQYF
TGTGCCAGCAGCCCCACCCGTGGGGGGGGATTAGAGACCCAGTACTTC
>TRBD1|TRBV29-1|TRBJ1-2|12|-
CSVTQGFYGYTF
TGCAGCGTTACACAGGGGTTCTATGGCTACACCTTC
>TRBD2|TRBV5-1|TRBJ2-3|15|-
CASSDRSGATDTQYF
TGCGCCAGCTCAGACCGTAGCGGGGCCACAGATACGCAGTATTTT
>TRBD2|TRBV7-2|TRBJ2-1|15|-
CASRLTSGSQNEQFF
TGTGCCAGCAGGCTGACTAGCGGGAGCCAAAATGAGCAGTTCTTC
>TRBD1|TRBV27|TRBJ1-2|14|-
CASSRTGPNYGYTF
TGTGCCAGCAGCCGGACAGGGCCTAACTATGGCTACACCTTC
>TRBD2|TRBV10-2|TRBJ2-5|16|-
CASSEPGLAVQETQYF
TGCGCCAGCAGTGAGCCGGGACTAGCGGTACAAGAGACCCAGTACTTC
>TRBD1|TRBV6-5|TRBJ1-2|15|-
CASSTKLPGQNGYTF
TGTGCCAGCAGTACAAAACTACCGGGACAGAATGGCTACACCTTC
>TRBD1|TRBV7-9|TRBJ2-7|16|few
CASSLVPGQGDYEQYF
TGTGCCAGCAGCTTAGTGCCGGGACAGGGGGATTACGAGCAGTACTTC
>TRBD1|TRBV27|TRBJ1-3|21|-
CASSLGATGQEPPNSGNTIYF
TGTGCCAGCAGTTTAGGAGCTACGGGACAGGAACCCCCTAACTCTGGAAACACCATATATTTT
>TRBD1|TRBV7-2|TRBJ1-2|15|once
CASSADRVRVYGYTF
TGTGCCAGCAGCGCGGACAGGGTCAGAGTCTATGGCTACACCTTC
>TRBD2|TRBV11-1|TRBJ2-5|14|-
CASSTGGQWETQYF
TGTGCCAGCAGCACGGGAGGGCAGTGGGAGACCCAGTACTTC
>TRBD1|TRBV28|TRBJ1-4|15|-
CASSPGDRGGEKLFF
TGTGCCAGCAGTCCCGGGGACAGGGGAGGGGAAAAACTGTTTTTT
>TRBD1|TRBV7-8|TRBJ1-4|14|-
CASSLWAGGEKLFF
TGTGCCAGCAGCTTATGGGCAGGGGGCGAAAAACTGTTTTTT
>TRBD1|TRBV10-3|TRBJ1-1|14|-
CAISSGQGNTEAFF
TGTGCCATCAGTTCTGGACAGGGGAACACTGAAGCTTTCTTT
>TRBD2|TRBV7-2|TRBJ2-1|16|-
CASKTGGVGSENEQFF
TGTGCCAGCAAAACGGGGGGGGTAGGGTCAGAGAATGAGCAGTTCTTC
>TRBD1|TRBV10-3|TRBJ1-2|15|few
CAISELGQGFYGYTF
TGTGCCATCAGTGAGCTGGGACAGGGTTTCTATGGCTACACCTTC
>TRBD1|TRBV14|TRBJ1-2|14|-
CASSGSGQWDGYTF
TGTGCCAGCAGCGGGTCGGGACAGTGGGATGGCTACACCTTC
>-|TRBV7-9|TRBJ1-1|13|-
CASSSQQGTEAFF
TGTGCCAGCAGCTCACAACAGGGTACTGAAGCTTTCTTT
>-|TRBV4-3|TRBJ1-1|16|-
CASSQSTGRMNTEAFF
TGCGCCAGCAGCCAATCGACAGGACGAATGAACACTGAAGCTTTCTTT
>-|TRBV11-2|TRBJ1-2|14|-
CASSSGDFDGGYTF
TGTGCCAGCAGCTCGGGGGATTTCGACGGGGGCTACACCTTC
>TRBD2|TRBV28|TRBJ2-1|15|-
CASSPTRGVYNEQFF
TGTGCCAGCAGTCCAACGCGGGGGGTTTACAATGAGCAGTTCTTC
>TRBD2|TRBV6-5|TRBJ2-7|13|-
CASRMRTSGGESF
TGTGCCAGCAGGATGAGGACTAGCGGGGGCGAATCCTTC
>TRBD2|TRBV10-3|TRBJ2-5|15|-
CAISASSGRAETQYF
TGTGCCATCAGTGCGTCTAGCGGGAGGGCAGAGACCCAGTACTTC
>TRBD2|TRBV28|TRBJ2-3|15|once
CASSLLAGPTDTQYF
TGTGCCAGCAGTTTACTAGCGGGCCCCACAGATACGCAGTATTTT
>TRBD1|TRBV19|TRBJ2-3|15|-
CASTPRTGVTDTQYF
TGTGCCAGTACCCCAAGGACAGGGGTAACAGATACGCAGTATTTT
>TRBD1|TRBV5-1|TRBJ1-1|17|-
CASSPGTGGSWDTEAFF
TGCGCCAGCAGCCCCGGGACAGGGGGCAGTTGGGACACTGAAGCTTTCTTT
>-|TRBV5-1|TRBJ1-2|14|-
CASSLGDGLGGYTF
TGCGCCAGCAGCTTGGGCGACGGACTTGGGGGCTACACCTTC
>-|TRBV6-5|TRBJ2-7|14|-
CASSSNGLSYEQYF
TGTGCCAGCAGTTCCAATGGCCTCTCCTACGAGCAGTACTTC
>TRBD1|TRBV27|TRBJ2-1|16|-
CASSLLDRSSYNEQFF
TGTGCCAGCAGTTTATTGGACAGGAGCTCCTACAATGAGCAGTTCTTC
>-|TRBV5-4|TRBJ1-1|14|-
CASSAWDKRDSAFF
TGTGCCAGCAGCGCATGGGACAAGAGAGACTCCGCTTTCTTT
>-|TRBV6-1|TRBJ2-3|15|-
CASSEPRGGSDTQYF
TGTGCCAGCAGTGAGCCAAGGGGAGGCTCAGATACGCAGTATTTT
>TRBD1|TRBV5-5|TRBJ1-2|15|-
CASSQYRGLAYGYTF
TGTGCCAGCAGCCAGTACAGGGGGCTGGCCTATGGCTACACCTTC
>TRBD1|TRBV19|TRBJ2-7|12|-
CARASGGYEQYF
TGTGCCAGGGCCTCAGGGGGCTACGAGCAGTACTTC
>-|TRBV6-5|TRBJ1-1|15|-
CASRRHSNKNTEAFF
TGTGCCAGCAGGCGACATTCAAATAAGAACACTGAAGCTTTCTTT
>-|TRBV28|TRBJ1-4|15|-
CASSSPGGFREKLFF
TGTGCCAGCAGTTCCCCCGGGGGGTTTAGAGAAAAACTGTTTTTT
>-|TRBV29-1|TRBJ2-3|16|once
CSVAGPQRGSTDTQYF
TGCAGCGTGGCCGGGCCCCAAAGGGGAAGCACAGATACGCAGTATTTT
>TRBD1|TRBV19|TRBJ1-2|16|-
CASSTTGDLINYGYTF
TGTGCCAGTAGTACGACAGGGGACCTAATTAACTATGGCTACACCTTC